This T cell receptor beta chain stems from a study of T cells in tumors after PD-1 blockade. CDR1 SGHRS and CDR2 YFSETQ come from the germline V gene. The ends lost 3 bases at V and 1 base at J; junction bases unmatched: 6. This CDR3 spans 15 amino acids. Produced via immunoSEQ multiplex PCR; TCRdb's table is partial and in-frame only. The repertoire consists of approximately 59,000 clones, with just under 80% occurring once and the leading ten covering roughly an eighth. This specimen was PBMCs, taken before anti-PD-1 treatment. The receptor was derived from a human donor with basal cell carcinoma. V and J are TRBV5-1 and TRBJ1-1; TRBD1 aligns across 7 bases. CDR3 in amino acids: CASSWRTGANTEAFF. Here the CDR3 DNA reads TGCGCCAGCAGCTGGAGGACAGGCGCGAACACTGAAGCTTTCTTT.